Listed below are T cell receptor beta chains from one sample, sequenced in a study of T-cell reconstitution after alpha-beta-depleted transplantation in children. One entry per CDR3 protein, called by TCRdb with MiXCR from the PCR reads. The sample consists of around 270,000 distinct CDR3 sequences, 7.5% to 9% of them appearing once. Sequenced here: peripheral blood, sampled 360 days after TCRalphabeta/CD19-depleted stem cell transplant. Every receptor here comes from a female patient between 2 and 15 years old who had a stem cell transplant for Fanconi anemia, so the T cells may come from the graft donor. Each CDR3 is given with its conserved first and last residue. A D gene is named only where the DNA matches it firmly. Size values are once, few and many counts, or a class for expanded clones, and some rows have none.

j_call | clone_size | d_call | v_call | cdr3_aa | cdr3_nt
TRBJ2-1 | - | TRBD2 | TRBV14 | CASSQGGRLAAYNEQFF | TGTGCCAGCAGCCAAGGGGGGAGACTAGCGGCCTACAATGAGCAGTTCTTC
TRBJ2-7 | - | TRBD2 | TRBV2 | CASTTTAGVSYEQYF | TGTGCCAGCACCACAACAGCGGGGGTCTCCTACGAGCAGTACTTC
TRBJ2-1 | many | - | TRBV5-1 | CASSNLFGTVSYNEQFF | TGCGCCAGCAGCAACCTATTCGGGACGGTCTCCTACAATGAGCAGTTCTTC
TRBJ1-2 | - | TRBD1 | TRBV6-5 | CASSSIIQGANGYTF | TGTGCCAGCAGTTCAATTATACAGGGGGCTAACGGCTACACCTTC
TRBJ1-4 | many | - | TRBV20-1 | CSAMTDFNEKLFF | TGCAGTGCTATGACCGATTTCAATGAAAAACTGTTTTTT
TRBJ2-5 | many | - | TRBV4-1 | CASSPRVPGSETQYF | TGCGCCAGCAGCCCAAGGGTCCCGGGGAGCGAGACCCAGTACTTC
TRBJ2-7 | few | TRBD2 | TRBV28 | CASRAGLYEQYF | TGTGCCAGCCGAGCGGGGCTCTACGAGCAGTACTTC
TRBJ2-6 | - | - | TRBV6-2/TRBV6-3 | CASSRTTTGVSGANVLTF | TGTGCCAGCAGTCGTACTACGACAGGAGTCTCTGGGGCCAACGTCCTGACTTTC
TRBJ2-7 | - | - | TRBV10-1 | CASSDTLDSYEQYF | TGCGCCAGCAGTGACACCCTAGATTCCTACGAGCAGTACTTC
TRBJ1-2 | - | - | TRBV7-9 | CASSLVGGGYYGYTF | TGTGCCAGCAGCTTAGTGGGTGGCGGTTACTATGGCTACACCTTC
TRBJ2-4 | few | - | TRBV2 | CASSDAGSDIQYF | TGTGCCAGCAGTGACGCAGGGTCAGACATTCAGTACTTC
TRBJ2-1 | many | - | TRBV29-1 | CSVPPPGSSYNEQFF | TGCAGCGTCCCTCCCCCGGGGAGCTCCTACAATGAGCAGTTCTTC
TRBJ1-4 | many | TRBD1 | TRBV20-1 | CSANDREDEKLFF | TGCAGTGCTAATGACAGGGAGGATGAAAAACTGTTTTTT
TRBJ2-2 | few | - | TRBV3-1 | CASSQGLAAGELFF | TGTGCCAGCAGCCAAGGGCTAGCCGCCGGGGAGCTGTTTTTT
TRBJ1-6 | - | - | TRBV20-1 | CSARDQGESPLHF | TGCAGTGCTAGAGACCAAGGGGAATCACCCCTCCACTTT
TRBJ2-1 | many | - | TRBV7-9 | CASSINEWLEKNNEQFF | TGTGCCAGCAGCATAAATGAGTGGCTCGAAAAAAACAATGAGCAGTTCTTC
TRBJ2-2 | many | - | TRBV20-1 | CSATGYPGELFF | TGCAGTGCTACAGGGTATCCCGGGGAGCTGTTTTTT
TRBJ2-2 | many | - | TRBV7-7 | CASSPSNLALTGELFF | TGTGCCAGCAGCCCCTCCAATCTAGCACTGACCGGGGAGCTGTTTTTT
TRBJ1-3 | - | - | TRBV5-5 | CASSLVRGIAGNTIYF | TGTGCCAGCAGCTTGGTGCGGGGAATCGCTGGAAACACCATATATTTT
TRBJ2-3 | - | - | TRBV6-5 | CASRLATAGYRNTQYF | TGTGCCAGTAGATTAGCCACGGCAGGGTACAGAAATACGCAGTATTTT
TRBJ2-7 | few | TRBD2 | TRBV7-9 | CASSLEGTAGGFHEQYF | TGTGCCAGCAGCTTAGAAGGAACGGCGGGAGGTTTCCACGAGCAGTACTTC
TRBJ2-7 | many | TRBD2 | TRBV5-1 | CASSLERTSGRPYEQYF | TGCGCCAGCAGCTTGGAGCGGACTAGCGGGAGACCCTACGAGCAGTACTTC
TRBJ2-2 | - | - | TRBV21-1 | CASSKAGQGPGELFF | TGTGCCAGCAGCAAAGCGGGACAGGGGCCCGGGGAGCTGTTTTTT
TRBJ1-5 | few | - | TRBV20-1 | CSASEGSSSNQPQHF | TGCAGTGCTTCAGAAGGCAGTTCCAGCAATCAGCCCCAGCATTTT
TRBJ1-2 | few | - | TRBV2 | CASSDQVGTGYTF | TGTGCCAGCAGTGATCAGGTGGGGACTGGCTACACCTTC
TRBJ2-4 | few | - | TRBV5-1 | CASSSDTYIQYF | TGCGCCAGCAGCTCAGATACGTACATTCAGTACTTC